The present entry profiles one TCR beta chain with its context. Its antigen is not identified. Prepared TCR beta cDNA libraries contained unique molecular identifiers. Once about 0.9 to 11 million T cells were used, hundreds of thousands of cDNA molecules resulted. TCRdb passed the PCR reads through MiXCR, listing each CDR3 protein once. The table includes 750,000 to 950,000 distinct CDR3 sequences, approximately 53% detected once. This CDR3 comprises 14 residues. Germline assignment: CDR1 DFQATT and CDR2 SNEGSKA (reference sequence). V lost 5 bases and J 0 bases, leaving 14 bases between the germline ends. The sample is drawn from a study of post-analysis software for immune sequencing data. Overall study: Included among the disease courses, which were recorded for the cohort, were relapsing-remitting, secondary progressive and progressive-relapsing multiple sclerosis.

Overall study results and limits: Four to six TRBV segments, including TRBV5-6, TRBV5-1 and TRBV20-1, were more frequent in patients than controls. Versus controls, multiple sclerosis patients showed significantly lower diversity (normalized Chao1). Samples sharing a preparation batch grouped tightly together when assessed by F measure.

The receptor was derived from a girl under 18 with multiple sclerosis. What was sequenced was blood. This sequence joins TRBV20-1 and TRBJ2-7, with a weak D call TRBD2 (5 bases). The CDR3 DNA is TGCAGTGCTGGCCGGACTCGTGGCTCCTACGAGCAGTACTTC. Its protein product is CSAGRTRGSYEQYF.